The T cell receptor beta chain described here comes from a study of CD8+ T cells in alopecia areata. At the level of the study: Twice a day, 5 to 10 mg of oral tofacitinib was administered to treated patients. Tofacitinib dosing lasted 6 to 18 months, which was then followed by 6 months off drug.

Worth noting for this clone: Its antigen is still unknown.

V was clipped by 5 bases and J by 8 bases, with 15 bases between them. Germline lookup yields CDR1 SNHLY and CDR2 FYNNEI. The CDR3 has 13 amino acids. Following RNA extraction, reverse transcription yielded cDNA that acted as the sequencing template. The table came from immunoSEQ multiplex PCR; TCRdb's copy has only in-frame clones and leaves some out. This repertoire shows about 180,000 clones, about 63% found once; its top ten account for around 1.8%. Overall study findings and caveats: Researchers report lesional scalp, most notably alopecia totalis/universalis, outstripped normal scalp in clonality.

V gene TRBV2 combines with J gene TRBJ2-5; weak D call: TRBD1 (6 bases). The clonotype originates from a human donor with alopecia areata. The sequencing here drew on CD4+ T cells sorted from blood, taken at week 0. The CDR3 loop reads CASSLGQSDTQYF. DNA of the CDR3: TGTGCCAGCAGTTTAGGACAGTCCGATACCCAGTACTTC.